Each of the 7 T cell receptor beta chains below was sequenced from the same sample in a study of blood T cell repertoires in COVID-19. The protocol was immunoSEQ multiplex PCR, while the TCRdb copy is restricted to in-frame clones and leaves out a portion. The sample has tens of thousands of clones, 75% seen once; the top ten hold approximately 15%. What was sequenced was peripheral blood. These receptors originate from a man older than 75 with active or convalescent COVID-19.

The rearrangement uses TRBV5-1 and TRBJ2-7, with TRBD1 as a possible D gene (7 bases). The CDR3 length is 13 residues. V lost 5 bases and J 6 bases, leaving 15 bases between the germline ends. Per germline, CDR1 SGHRS and CDR2 YFSETQ. In DNA form, the CDR3 reads TGCGCCAGCAGAGGGGGGACAGAAGTCGAGCAGTACTTC. Protein product: CASRGGTEVEQYF.

The chain has TRBV20-1 and TRBJ2-7, with TRBD1 as a possible D gene (5 bases). CDR1 and CDR2 (germline): DFQATT, SNEGSKA (reference sequence). The CDR3 is 12 amino acids. Between the trimmed V and J ends, which lost 3 bases and 6 bases, there was a span of 12 bases. In DNA form, the CDR3 reads TGCAGTGCTAGTATAGGGGCAGGCGAGCAGTACTTC. Protein sequence: CSASIGAGEQYF.

The V gene is TRBV6-5, the J gene TRBJ2-7; D gene unclear. Per germline, CDR1 MNHEY and CDR2 SVGAGI. The CDR3 is 14 residues long. V was cut by 10 bases and J by 0 bases, with 16 bases left in between. The CDR3 nucleotides are TGTGCCATCACTTTGCGCGGAGACTCCTACGAGCAGTACTTC. It codes for CAITLRGDSYEQYF.

The genes are TRBV18 and TRBJ2-3; no definite D call. The CDR3 is 15 amino acids. The V gene lost 0 bases and the J gene lost 5 bases, with 12 bases spanning the gap. In germline, CDR1 is KGHSH, CDR2 LQKENI. The CDR3 here is CASSPPSQVRDTQYF. The DNA for the CDR3 is TGTGCCAGCTCACCACCGAGCCAGGTGAGAGATACGCAGTATTTT.

V and J are TRBV6-6 and TRBJ2-5; possible D gene TRBD1, 6 bases. Germline values: CDR1 MNHNY, CDR2 SVGAGI (reference sequence). Trimming left V 5 bases short and J 4 bases short, with 8 bases between. The CDR3 totals 12 residues. CDR3 sequence (DNA): TGTGCCAGCAGTGACAGGCCAGAGACCCAGTACTTC. Protein: CASSDRPETQYF.

This clone was seen a handful of times. This rearrangement joins TRBV5-1 to TRBJ1-6; D not certain. The V and J ends lost 0 bases and 8 bases respectively, with 6 bases between them. Germline-derived CDR1 and CDR2 are SGHRS and YFSETQ. This CDR3 has 13 residues. In DNA form, the CDR3 reads TGCGCCAGCAGCTTGGACAGTGATTCACCCCTCCACTTT. Translation: CASSLDSDSPLHF.

The chain combines TRBV5-1 with TRBJ2-3, with 9 bases that match TRBD2. The junction had 14 bases not matched to a gene; V was cut back by 0 bases and J by 3 bases. The CDR3 consists of 19 residues. Germline V CDR1 and CDR2: SGHRS, YFSETQ. Here the CDR3 DNA reads TGCGCCAGCAGCTTGGCCGTTATTAGCGGGAGTTTGATGACAGATACGCAGTATTTT. Translation: CASSLAVISGSLMTDTQYF. Looking up the rest from reference TRBV5-1 and TRBJ2-3 gives the full variable domain: KAGVTQTPRYLIKTRGQQVTLSCSPISGHRSVSWYQQTPGQGLQFLFEYFSETQRNKGNFPGRFSGRQFSNSRSEMNVSTLELGDSALYLCASSLAVISGSLMTDTQYFGPGTRLTVL.